One sample yielded the 15 T cell receptor beta chains listed below, sequenced in a study of T cells after yellow fever vaccination (dated by TCRdb to about 2019). The intended sense of this specimen's treatment or condition label: live attenuated yellow fever vaccine strain. The library relied on 5' RACE. Sequencer: Illumina NovaSeq 6000. The public reads were quality trimmed at Q25 with fastp and then assembled into clones with MiXCR by TCRdb, keeping productive beta chains. Every distinct CDR3 protein forms one entry, paired with its most common genes and DNA. The sample data list about 200,000 distinct CDR3 sequences, and 3% to 3.5% of these were observed just once. Together, the top ten hold under 3.5% of the sample. The sequencing here drew on CD4+ T cells sorted from PBMCs, taken 10 days after the yellow fever booster vaccination. These receptors were taken from a man younger than 35 who received the YFV17D yellow fever vaccine.

This clonotype was found a few times. The gene calls are TRBV20-1 and TRBJ2-3; D could derive from TRBD1 or TRBD2 (5 bases each). The germline CDR1 and CDR2 sequences are DFQATT and SNEGSKA (reference sequence). This CDR3 spans 15 amino acids. Trimming shortened V by 4 bases and J by 2 bases, and 16 bases separated the two germline ends. The CDR3, as DNA: TGCAGTGCTACCCCGTTTGAGGGGCCCACAGATACGCAGTATTTT. This translates into CSATPFEGPTDTQYF.

In this sample, this clonotype turned up many times. CDR3 bases: TGCGCCAGCAGCTCAAGACAGGGACAAATGAAAGATACGCAGTATTTT. It is translated as CASSSRQGQMKDTQYF. This chain joins TRBV5-1 and TRBJ2-3; TRBD1 agrees at 7 bases. After removal of 3 bases from V and 5 bases from J, the junction contained 12 bases not matched to a gene. The CDR3 has 16 residues. Germline V gene lookup returns CDR1 SGHRS and CDR2 YFSETQ.

This chain links TRBV7-2 with TRBJ1-5; tentative D call: TRBD1 (5 bases). This CDR3 has 15 amino acids. Germline V gene data show CDR1 as SGHTA and CDR2 as FQGNSA. With 1 base removed from V and 6 bases from J, the gap between germline ends came to 13 bases. Here the CDR3 reads CASSLESQVLQPQHF. For the CDR3, the DNA is TGTGCCAGCAGCTTAGAGTCACAGGTCCTTCAGCCCCAGCATTTT.

The sample holds many counts of this clonotype. The chain recombines TRBV27 with TRBJ2-7, with 10 nucleotides matching TRBD2. CDR3 length: 14 amino acids. V lost 5 bases and J lost 3; bases outside the gene matches: 4. CDR1 MNHEY and CDR2 SMNVEV come from the germline V gene (reference sequence). In DNA form, the CDR3 reads TGTGCCAGCAGTCCCCTAGCGGGGGTCTACGAGCAGTACGTC. This sequence encodes CASSPLAGVYEQYV.

This clonotype was seen ten or more times. The chain has TRBV5-1 and TRBJ1-1; D not certain. Germline V gene sequence: CDR1 SGHRS, CDR2 YFSETQ. The CDR3 runs to 13 residues. The germline V and J ends were trimmed by 0 bases and 7 bases, with 10 bases remaining between them. The CDR3 sequence: CASSLGRDGEAFF. For the CDR3, the DNA is TGCGCCAGCAGCTTGGGGAGGGATGGTGAAGCTTTCTTT.

CDR3 amino acids: CASSLVRQGFDEQYF. The CDR3 DNA sequence: TGCGCCAGCAGCTTGGTCCGACAGGGGTTCGACGAGCAGTACTTC. This chain connects TRBV5-1 to TRBJ2-7; 8 bases are a match to TRBD1. V shed 0 bases and J 5 bases; nucleotides not matched to a gene: 7. The CDR3 extends over 15 amino acids. In germline, CDR1 is SGHRS, CDR2 YFSETQ.

This clonotype has a handful of counts. The CDR3 bases are TGTGCCAGCAGCTTAGTAGCTGCGAACACCGGGGAGCTGTTTTTT. Amino acid sequence: CASSLVAANTGELFF. The V call is TRBV7-2, the J call TRBJ2-2; D not resolved. Deletions cut 1 base from V and 0 bases from J, with 6 bases between. Germline loops: CDR1 SGHTA, CDR2 FQGNSA. This CDR3 has 15 residues. Using reference TRBV7-2 and TRBJ2-2 for the parts outside the CDR3, the full variable domain is GAGVSQSPSNKVTEKGKDVELRCDPISGHTALYWYRQSLGQGLEFLIYFQGNSAPDKSGLPSDRFSAERTGGSVSTLTIQRTQQEDSAVYLCASSLVAANTGELFFGEGSRLTVL.

This clonotype was picked up a small number of times. The chain has TRBV10-3 and TRBJ2-3; D possibly matches TRBD1 or TRBD2 (5 bases each). The V gene lost 11 bases and the J gene lost 6 bases, with 18 bases spanning the gap. CDR1 is ENHRY, CDR2 SYGVKD, per germline. The CDR3 has 13 amino acids. The CDR3 spells CAAGTLTEDTQYF. The CDR3 DNA follows: TGTGCCGCCGGGACCCTAACCGAGGATACGCAGTATTTT.

This clonotype was seen ten or more times. V and J are TRBV12-3 or TRBV12-4 and TRBJ1-1, with 7 bases aligning to TRBD1. CDR3 length: 16 amino acids. V dropped 5 bases and J dropped 3; count of bases not matched to a gene: 12. CDR3 in amino acids: CASSRKWGQWDTEAFF. The CDR3 region has the DNA TGTGCCAGCAGTAGAAAATGGGGACAGTGGGACACTGAAGCTTTCTTT.

This clonotype was detected many times. This chain joins TRBV18 and TRBJ1-1; tentatively, D is TRBD1 (6 bases). Trimming removed 5 bases from V and 1 base from J, with 14 bases in between. The CDR3 spans 15 residues. Germline CDR1 reads KGHSH; CDR2 reads LQKENI. CDR3 nucleotides: TGTGCCAGCTCAACCCTACAGGGCTGGAACACTGAAGCTTTCTTT. Its protein is CASSTLQGWNTEAFF.

The rearrangement uses TRBV2 and TRBJ2-6, with D perhaps TRBD2 (5 bases). Germline V lookup: CDR1 SNHLY, CDR2 FYNNEI. V was shortened by 5 bases and J by 0 bases, with 11 bases between the two germline ends. The CDR3 runs 16 residues. The DNA for the CDR3 is TGTGCCAGCAGTCGCGGACTCCGCTCTGGGGCCAACGTCCTGACTTTC. This encodes CASSRGLRSGANVLTF.

This clonotype was seen many times. The J gene is TRBJ1-4, the V gene TRBV29-1; D gene unclear. The CDR3 covers 13 residues. Per the germline V gene, CDR1 is SQVTM and CDR2 is ANQGSEA. V lost 6 bases, J lost 10 bases, and 18 bases lay in between. The CDR3 reads CSVIAEGNPKLFF. In DNA form, the CDR3 reads TGCAGCGTCATAGCCGAAGGGAATCCAAAACTGTTTTTT.

There are a few counts of this clonotype. The rearrangement joins TRBV5-1 to TRBJ1-4; tentative D call: TRBD1 (6 bases). The V gene's germline CDR1 is SGHRS and CDR2 YFSETQ. This CDR3 spans 12 amino acids. The V and J ends lost 7 bases and 8 bases respectively, with 12 bases between them. CDR3 loop: CASAADREKLFF. CDR3 nucleotides: TGCGCCAGCGCCGCCGACAGGGAAAAACTGTTTTTT.

This clonotype was recorded at least ten times. For the CDR3, the DNA is TGTGCCAGCAGCCCTTGGAGGGTTAACACTGAAGCTTTCTTT. Encoded protein: CASSPWRVNTEAFF. The chain has TRBV7-2 and TRBJ1-1, with D unresolved. CDR1 is SGHTA, CDR2 FQGNSA, per germline. This CDR3 comprises 14 residues. V lost 5 bases and J lost 2, with 12 bases in between.

This clonotype came up many times. This chain links TRBV28 with TRBJ2-7, with D possibly TRBD1 on 5 matching bases. V was trimmed by 3 bases and J by 5 bases, leaving 17 bases between them. The CDR3 sequence is 15 residues long. Germline CDR1 is MDHEN and CDR2 is SYDVKM. This chain's CDR3 is CASSFFRQGGHEQYV. CDR3 bases: TGTGCCAGCAGTTTCTTCCGGCAGGGTGGACACGAGCAGTACGTC.